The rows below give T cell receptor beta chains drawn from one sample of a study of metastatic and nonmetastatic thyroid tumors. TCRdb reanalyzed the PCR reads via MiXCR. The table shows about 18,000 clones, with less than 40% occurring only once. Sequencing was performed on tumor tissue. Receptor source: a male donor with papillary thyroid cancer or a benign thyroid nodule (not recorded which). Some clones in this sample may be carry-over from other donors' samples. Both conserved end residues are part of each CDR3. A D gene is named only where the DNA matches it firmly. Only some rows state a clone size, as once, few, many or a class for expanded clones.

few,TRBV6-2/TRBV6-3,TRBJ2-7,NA,CASGGVSYEQYF,TGTGCCAGTGGGGGCGTCTCCTACGAGCAGTACTTC
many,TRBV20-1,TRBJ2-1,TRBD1,CSAPTGNSYNEQFF,TGCAGTGCGCCGACAGGGAACTCCTACAATGAGCAGTTCTTC
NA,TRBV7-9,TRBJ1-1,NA,CASREAGEGAFF,TGTGCCAGCAGGGAGGCGGGGGAAGGGGCTTTCTTT
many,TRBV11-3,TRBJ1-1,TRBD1,CASSLGFGTGGSNTEAFF,TGTGCCAGCAGCTTAGGGTTCGGGACAGGGGGTTCGAACACTGAAGCTTTCTTT
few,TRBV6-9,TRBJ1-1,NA,CASSYINGGDRAFF,TGTGCCAGCAGTTATATCAATGGAGGGGACCGGGCTTTCTTT
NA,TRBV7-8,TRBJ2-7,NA,CASSPRSGGNYEQYF,TGTGCCAGCAGCCCCAGGTCAGGAGGTAATTACGAGCAGTACTTC
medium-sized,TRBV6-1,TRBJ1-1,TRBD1,CASRRTGNTEAFF,TGTGCCAGCAGAAGGACAGGGAACACTGAAGCTTTCTTT
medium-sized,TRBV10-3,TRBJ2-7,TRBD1,CAIRVRTGGAQYF,TGTGCCATCAGGGTAAGGACAGGGGGTGCGCAGTACTTC
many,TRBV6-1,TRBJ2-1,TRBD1,CASRDPGTGRNEQFF,TGTGCCAGCAGAGATCCCGGGACAGGACGCAATGAGCAGTTCTTC
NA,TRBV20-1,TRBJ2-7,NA,CSARVWGRGCEQYF,TGCAGTGCTAGGGTTTGGGGGAGGGGGTGCGAGCAGTACTTC
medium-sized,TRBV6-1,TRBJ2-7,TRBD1,CASSALDRGRSYEQYF,TGTGCCAGCAGTGCTTTAGACAGGGGGCGTTCCTACGAGCAGTACTTC
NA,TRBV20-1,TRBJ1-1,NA,CSARGNSEAFF,TGCAGTGCTAGAGGAAACTCTGAAGCTTTCTTT
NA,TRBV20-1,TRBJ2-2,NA,CSARASWSGTGELFF,TGCAGTGCTAGAGCCAGTTGGAGTGGTACCGGGGAGCTGTTTTTT
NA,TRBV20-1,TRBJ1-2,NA,CSARDPTSNGYTF,TGCAGTGCTAGAGACCCTACTTCCAATGGCTACACCTTC
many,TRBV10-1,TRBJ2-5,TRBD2,CASKKITSGSFFIEETQYF,TGCGCCAGCAAAAAGATCACTAGCGGGAGCTTTTTCATAGAAGAGACCCAGTACTTC
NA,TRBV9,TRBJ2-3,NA,CASSVEHSTDTQYF,TGCGCCAGCAGCGTAGAACACTCCACAGATACGCAGTATTTT
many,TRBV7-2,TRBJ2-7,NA,CASSLGLNLFPYEQYF,TGTGCCAGCAGCCTTGGTCTTAACTTGTTTCCCTACGAGCAGTACTTC
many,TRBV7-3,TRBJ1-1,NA,CASSLTGGSRGGVAFF,TGTGCCAGCAGCTTAACGGGGGGGTCCAGGGGAGGCGTAGCTTTCTTT
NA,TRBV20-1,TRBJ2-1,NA,CSLRAAGPASEQFF,TGCAGTTTACGTGCGGCAGGGCCCGCGAGTGAGCAGTTCTTC
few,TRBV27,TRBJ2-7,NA,CASISPTVGYEQYF,TGTGCCAGCATTTCCCCCACAGTGGGGTACGAGCAGTACTTC
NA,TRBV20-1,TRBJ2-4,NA,CSVTSGRGPADIQYF,TGCAGTGTGACCTCGGGACGGGGGCCGGCGGACATTCAGTACTTC
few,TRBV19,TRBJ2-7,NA,CASSMRARGFDEQYF,TGTGCCAGTAGTATGAGGGCCAGGGGATTCGACGAGCAGTACTTC
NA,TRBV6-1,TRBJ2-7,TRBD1,CASSPMPDRGLEHHF,TGTGCCAGCAGCCCCATGCCGGACAGGGGACTCGAGCATCACTTC
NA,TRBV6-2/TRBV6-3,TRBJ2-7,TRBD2,CASSYAASGRLAYEQYF,TGTGCCAGCAGTTACGCAGCTAGCGGGAGGTTGGCCTACGAGCAGTACTTC
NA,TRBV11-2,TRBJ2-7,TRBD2,CASSLGGLAGVSRYEQYF,TGTGCCAGCAGCTTAGGTGGACTAGCGGGAGTATCCAGGTACGAGCAGTACTTC
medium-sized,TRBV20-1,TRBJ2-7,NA,CSARTPTEQYF,TGCAGTGCTAGAACCCCCACCGAGCAGTACTTC
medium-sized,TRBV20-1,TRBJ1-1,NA,CSAIASGNTEAFF,TGCAGTGCTATTGCTTCAGGGAATACTGAAGCTTTCTTT
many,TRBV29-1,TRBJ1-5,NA,CSVRGEAYQPQHF,TGCAGCGTTAGGGGGGAAGCGTATCAGCCCCAGCATTTT
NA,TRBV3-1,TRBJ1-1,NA,CASSQDQGDTEAFF,TGTGCCAGCAGCCAAGATCAGGGAGACACTGAAGCTTTCTTT
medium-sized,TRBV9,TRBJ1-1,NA,CASSVKGTEAFF,TGTGCCAGCAGCGTCAAGGGCACTGAAGCTTTCTTT
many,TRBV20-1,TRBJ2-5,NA,CSARRQFQETQYF,TGCAGTGCTCGCCGACAGTTTCAAGAGACCCAGTACTTC
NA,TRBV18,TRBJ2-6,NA,CASSQSGLDDGANVLTF,TGTGCCAGCTCACAATCAGGTTTGGACGACGGAGCCAACGTCCTGACTTTC
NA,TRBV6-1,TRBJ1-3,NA,CASSPWTGSGNTIYF,TGTGCCAGCAGTCCCTGGACGGGTTCTGGAAACACCATATATTTT
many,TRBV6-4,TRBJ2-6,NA,CASSEGGSGANVLTF,TGTGCCAGCAGTGAGGGGGGCTCTGGGGCCAACGTCCTGACTTTC
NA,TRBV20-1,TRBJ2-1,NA,CSARAGGGPSSYNEQFF,TGCAGTGCTAGAGCGGGCGGGGGCCCTAGCTCCTACAATGAGCAGTTCTTC
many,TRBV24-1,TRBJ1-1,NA,CATSDFGRPEAEAFF,TGTGCCACCAGTGATTTTGGACGGCCCGAGGCTGAAGCTTTCTTT
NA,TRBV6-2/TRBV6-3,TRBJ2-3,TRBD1,CASRTGQGVGDTQYF,TGTGCCAGCAGGACTGGACAGGGGGTAGGAGATACGCAGTATTTT
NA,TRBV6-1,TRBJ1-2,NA,CASSTHQGNTGYTF,TGTGCCAGCAGTACACATCAGGGGAATACCGGCTACACCTTC
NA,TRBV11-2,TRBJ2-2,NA,CASSSGGSVTTGELFF,TGTGCCAGCAGCTCTGGGGGTAGCGTGACAACCGGGGAGCTGTTTTTT
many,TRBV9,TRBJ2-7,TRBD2,CASSVPSGRVYEQYF,TGTGCCAGCAGCGTCCCTAGCGGGAGGGTTTACGAGCAGTACTTC
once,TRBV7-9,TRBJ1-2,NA,CVSSLGSSNYGHTF,TGTGTCAGCAGCTTAGGGTCAAGTAACTATGGCCACACCTTC
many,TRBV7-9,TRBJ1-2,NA,CASSQTLEQEGYTF,TGTGCCAGCAGCCAGACACTGGAACAGGAGGGCTACACCTTC